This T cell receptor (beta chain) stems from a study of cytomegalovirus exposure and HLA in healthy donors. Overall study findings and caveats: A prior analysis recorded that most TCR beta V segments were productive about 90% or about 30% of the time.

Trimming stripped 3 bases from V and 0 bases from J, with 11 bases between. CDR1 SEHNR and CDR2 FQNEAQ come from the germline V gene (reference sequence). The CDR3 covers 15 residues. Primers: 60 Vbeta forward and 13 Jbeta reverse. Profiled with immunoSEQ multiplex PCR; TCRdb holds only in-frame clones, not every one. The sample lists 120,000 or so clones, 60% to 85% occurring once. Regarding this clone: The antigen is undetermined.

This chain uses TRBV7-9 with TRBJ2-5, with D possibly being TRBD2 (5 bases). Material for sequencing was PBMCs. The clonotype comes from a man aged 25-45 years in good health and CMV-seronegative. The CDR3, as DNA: TGTGCCAGCAGCTTGCGTGCCGGGGACCAAGAGACCCAGTACTTC. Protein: CASSLRAGDQETQYF.